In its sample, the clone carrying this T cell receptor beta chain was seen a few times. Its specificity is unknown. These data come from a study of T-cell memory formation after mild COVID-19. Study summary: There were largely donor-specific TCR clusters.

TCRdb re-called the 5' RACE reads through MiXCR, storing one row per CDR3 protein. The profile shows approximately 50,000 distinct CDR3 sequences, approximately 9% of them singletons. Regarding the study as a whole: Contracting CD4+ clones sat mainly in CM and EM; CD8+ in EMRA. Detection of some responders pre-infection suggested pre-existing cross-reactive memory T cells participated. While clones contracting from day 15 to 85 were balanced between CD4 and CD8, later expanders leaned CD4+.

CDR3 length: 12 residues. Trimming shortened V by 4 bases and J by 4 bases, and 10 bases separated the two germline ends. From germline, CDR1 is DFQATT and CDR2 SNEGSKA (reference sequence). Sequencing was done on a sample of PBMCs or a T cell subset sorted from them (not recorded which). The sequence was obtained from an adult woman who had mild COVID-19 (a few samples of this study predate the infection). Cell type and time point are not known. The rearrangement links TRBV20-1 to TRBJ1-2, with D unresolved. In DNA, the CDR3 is TGCAGTGCTATAACAGAAGTCTATGGCTACACCTTC. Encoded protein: CSAITEVYGYTF.